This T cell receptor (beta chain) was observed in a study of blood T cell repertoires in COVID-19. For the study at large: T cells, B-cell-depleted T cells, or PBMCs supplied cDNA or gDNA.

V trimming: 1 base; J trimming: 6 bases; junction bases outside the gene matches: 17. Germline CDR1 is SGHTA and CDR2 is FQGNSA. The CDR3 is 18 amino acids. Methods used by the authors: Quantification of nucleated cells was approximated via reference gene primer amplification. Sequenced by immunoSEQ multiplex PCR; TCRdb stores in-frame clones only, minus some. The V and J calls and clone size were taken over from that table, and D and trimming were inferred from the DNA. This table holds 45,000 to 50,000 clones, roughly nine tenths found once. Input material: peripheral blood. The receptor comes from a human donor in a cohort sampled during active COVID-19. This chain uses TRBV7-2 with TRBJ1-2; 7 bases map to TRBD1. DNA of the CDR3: TGTGCCAGCAGCTTAGGGGGTGGTGGACAGGCGACCCGAAATGGCTACACCTTC. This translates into CASSLGGGGQATRNGYTF.